Described below is a single TCR beta chain sequence and its context. V was pared by 5 bases and J by 1 base, with 8 bases between. The CDR3 length is 13 residues. CDR1 and CDR2 from the germline V gene are SGHVS and FNYEAQ. The data belong to a study of blood T cell repertoires in COVID-19. Study as a whole: The cDNA or gDNA used as material had been derived from T cells, B-cell-depleted T cells, or PBMCs.

Produced via immunoSEQ multiplex PCR; TCRdb's table is partial and in-frame only. The table includes 110,000 to 150,000 clones, around 89% detected once. Source material: peripheral blood. This TCR was recovered from a man aged 60-69 years with active or convalescent COVID-19. The chain has TRBV7-6 and TRBJ1-1; D is possibly TRBD1 (5 bases). CDR3 DNA: TGTGCCAGCAGCACGACAGAGAACACTGAAGCTTTCTTT. Its translation: CASSTTENTEAFF.